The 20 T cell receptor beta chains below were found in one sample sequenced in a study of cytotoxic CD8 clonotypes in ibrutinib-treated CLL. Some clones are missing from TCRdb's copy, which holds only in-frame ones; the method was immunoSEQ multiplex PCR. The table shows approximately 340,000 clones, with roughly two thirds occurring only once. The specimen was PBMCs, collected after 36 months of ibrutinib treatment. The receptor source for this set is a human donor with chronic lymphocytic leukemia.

In DNA, the CDR3 is TGTGCCAGCAGCGTAGTTGAGAATGAAAAACTGTTTTTT. It encodes CASSVVENEKLFF. This chain uses TRBV9 with TRBJ1-4; D remains unclear. Germline V CDR1 and CDR2: SGDLS, YYNGEE. V was shortened by 0 bases and J by 5 bases, with 5 bases between the two germline ends. This CDR3 spans 13 amino acids. The full variable domain, rest sourced from reference TRBV9 and TRBJ1-4, is DSGVTQTPKHLITATGQRVTLRCSPRSGDLSVYWYQQSLDQGLQFLIQYYNGEERAKGNILERFSAQQFPDLHSELNLSSLELGDSALYFCASSVVENEKLFFGSGTQLSVL.

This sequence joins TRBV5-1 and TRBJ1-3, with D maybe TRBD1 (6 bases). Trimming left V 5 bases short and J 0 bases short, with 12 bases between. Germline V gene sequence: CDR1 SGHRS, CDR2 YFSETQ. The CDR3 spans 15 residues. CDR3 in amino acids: CASSWDTSSGNTIYF. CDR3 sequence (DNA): TGCGCCAGCAGTTGGGACACTAGCTCTGGAAACACCATATATTTT.

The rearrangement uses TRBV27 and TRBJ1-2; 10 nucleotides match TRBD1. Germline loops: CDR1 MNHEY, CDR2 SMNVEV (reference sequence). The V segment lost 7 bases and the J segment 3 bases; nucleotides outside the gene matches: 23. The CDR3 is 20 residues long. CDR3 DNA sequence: TGTGCCAGCACTGTAAGGGGGACAGGGGCCATCCGGGGCACTTACTATGGCTACACCTTC. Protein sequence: CASTVRGTGAIRGTYYGYTF.

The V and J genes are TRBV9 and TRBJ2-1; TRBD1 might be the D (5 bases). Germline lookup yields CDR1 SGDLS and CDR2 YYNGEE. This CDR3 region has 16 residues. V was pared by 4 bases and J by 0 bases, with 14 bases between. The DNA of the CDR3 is TGTGCCAGCAGCCCATACGACAGCCTCTCCTACAATGAGCAGTTCTTC. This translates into CASSPYDSLSYNEQFF.

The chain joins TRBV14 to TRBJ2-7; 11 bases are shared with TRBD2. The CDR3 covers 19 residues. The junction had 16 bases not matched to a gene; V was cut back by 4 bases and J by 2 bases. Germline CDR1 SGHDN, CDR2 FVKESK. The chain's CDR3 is CASSLSYSLAGGPAYEQYF. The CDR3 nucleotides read TGTGCCAGCAGCCTGTCGTATTCGCTAGCGGGAGGCCCGGCCTACGAGCAGTACTTC.

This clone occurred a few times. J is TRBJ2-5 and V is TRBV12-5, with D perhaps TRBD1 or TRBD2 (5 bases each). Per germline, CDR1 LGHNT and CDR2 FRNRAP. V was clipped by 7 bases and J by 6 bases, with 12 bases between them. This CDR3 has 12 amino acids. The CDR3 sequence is CASAPGRQTQYF. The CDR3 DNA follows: TGTGCTAGTGCCCCGGGGCGGCAGACCCAGTACTTC.

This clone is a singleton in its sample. CDR3 coding DNA: TGTGCCAGTAGTATCCCTGCAGCCCTAGCCAAAAACATTCAGTACTTC. Encoded protein: CASSIPAALAKNIQYF. The V call is TRBV19, the J call TRBJ2-4; D remains unclear. Trimming left V 3 bases short and J 0 bases short, with 12 bases between. From germline, CDR1 is LNHDA and CDR2 SQIVND (reference sequence). CDR3 length: 16 residues. The variable domain in full, with the rest retrieved from reference TRBV19 and TRBJ2-4, is DGGITQSPKYLFRKEGQNVTLSCEQNLNHDAMYWYRQDPGQGLRLIYYSQIVNDFQKGDIAEGYSVSREKKESFPLTVTSAQKNPTAFYLCASSIPAALAKNIQYFGAGTRLSVL.

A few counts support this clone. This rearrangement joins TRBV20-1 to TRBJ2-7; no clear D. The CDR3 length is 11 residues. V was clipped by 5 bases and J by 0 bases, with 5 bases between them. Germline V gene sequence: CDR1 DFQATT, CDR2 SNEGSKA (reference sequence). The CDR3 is CSARSSYEQYF. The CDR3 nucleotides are TGCAGTGCTCGCTCCTCCTACGAGCAGTACTTC.

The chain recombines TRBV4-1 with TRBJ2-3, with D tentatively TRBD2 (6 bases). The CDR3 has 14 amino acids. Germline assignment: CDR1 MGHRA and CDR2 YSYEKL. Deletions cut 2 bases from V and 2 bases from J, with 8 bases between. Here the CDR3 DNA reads TGCGCCAGCAGCCAAATGGACTACACAGATACGCAGTATTTT. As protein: CASSQMDYTDTQYF.

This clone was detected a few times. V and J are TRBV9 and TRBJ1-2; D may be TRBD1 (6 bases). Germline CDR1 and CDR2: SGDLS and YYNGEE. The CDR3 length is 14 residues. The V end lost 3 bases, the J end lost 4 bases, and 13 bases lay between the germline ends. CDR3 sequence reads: CASSASTGTYGYTF. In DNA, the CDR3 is TGTGCCAGCAGCGCATCAACAGGGACCTATGGCTACACCTTC.

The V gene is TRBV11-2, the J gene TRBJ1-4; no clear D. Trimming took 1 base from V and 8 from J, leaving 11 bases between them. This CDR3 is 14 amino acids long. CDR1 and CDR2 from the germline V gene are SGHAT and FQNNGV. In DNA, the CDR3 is TGTGCCAGCAGCTTAGGTGGTCGAGGGGAAAAACTGTTTTTT. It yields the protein CASSLGGRGEKLFF.

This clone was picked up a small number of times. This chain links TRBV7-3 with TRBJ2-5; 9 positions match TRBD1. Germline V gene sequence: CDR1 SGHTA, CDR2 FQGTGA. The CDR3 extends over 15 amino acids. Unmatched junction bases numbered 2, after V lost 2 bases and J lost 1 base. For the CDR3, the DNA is TGTGCCAGCAGCTTAGGGACAGGGTTCCAAGAGACCCAGTACTTC. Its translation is CASSLGTGFQETQYF.

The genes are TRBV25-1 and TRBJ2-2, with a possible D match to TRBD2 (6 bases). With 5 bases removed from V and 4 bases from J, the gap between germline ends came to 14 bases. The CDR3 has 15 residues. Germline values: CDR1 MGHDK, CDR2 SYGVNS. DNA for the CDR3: TGTGCCAGCAGTTCCAGCGGGTGGACCACCGGGGAGCTGTTTTTT. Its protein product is CASSSSGWTTGELFF.

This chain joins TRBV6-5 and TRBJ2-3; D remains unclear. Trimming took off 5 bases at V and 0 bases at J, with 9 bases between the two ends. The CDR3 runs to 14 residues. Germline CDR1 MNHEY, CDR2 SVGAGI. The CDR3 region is CASSQTWSTDTQYF. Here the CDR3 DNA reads TGTGCCAGCAGTCAAACTTGGAGCACAGATACGCAGTATTTT.

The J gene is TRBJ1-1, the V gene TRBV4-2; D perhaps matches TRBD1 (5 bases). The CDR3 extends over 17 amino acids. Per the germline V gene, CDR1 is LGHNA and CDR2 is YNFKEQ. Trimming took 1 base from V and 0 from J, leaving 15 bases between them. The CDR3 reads CASSQGGGVALNTEAFF. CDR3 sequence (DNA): TGTGCCAGCAGCCAAGGTGGAGGGGTGGCCCTGAACACTGAAGCTTTCTTT.

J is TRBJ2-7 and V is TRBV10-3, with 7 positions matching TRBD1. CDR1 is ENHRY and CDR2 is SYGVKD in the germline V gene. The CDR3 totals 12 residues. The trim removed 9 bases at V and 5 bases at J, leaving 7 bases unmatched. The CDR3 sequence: CAITGTANEQYF. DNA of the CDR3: TGTGCCATTACGGGGACAGCCAACGAGCAGTACTTC.

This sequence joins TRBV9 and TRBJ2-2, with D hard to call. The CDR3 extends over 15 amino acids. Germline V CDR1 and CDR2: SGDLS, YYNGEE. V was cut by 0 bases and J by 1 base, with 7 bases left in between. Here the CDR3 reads CASSVGWGNTGELFF. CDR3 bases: TGTGCCAGCAGCGTAGGATGGGGGAACACCGGGGAGCTGTTTTTT.

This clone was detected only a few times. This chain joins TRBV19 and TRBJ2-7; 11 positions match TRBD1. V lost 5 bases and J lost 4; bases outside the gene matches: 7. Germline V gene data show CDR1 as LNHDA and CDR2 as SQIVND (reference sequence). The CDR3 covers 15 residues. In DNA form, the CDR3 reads TGTGCCAGTAGTCTGAGGACAGGGGGCATTTACGAGCAGTACTTC. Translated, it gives CASSLRTGGIYEQYF.

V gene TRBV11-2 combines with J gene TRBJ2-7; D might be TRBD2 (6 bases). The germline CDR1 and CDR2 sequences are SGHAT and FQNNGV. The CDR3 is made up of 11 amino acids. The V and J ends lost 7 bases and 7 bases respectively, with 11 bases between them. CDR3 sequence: CASTRRGEQYF. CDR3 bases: TGTGCCAGCACCCGACGGGGGGAGCAGTACTTC.

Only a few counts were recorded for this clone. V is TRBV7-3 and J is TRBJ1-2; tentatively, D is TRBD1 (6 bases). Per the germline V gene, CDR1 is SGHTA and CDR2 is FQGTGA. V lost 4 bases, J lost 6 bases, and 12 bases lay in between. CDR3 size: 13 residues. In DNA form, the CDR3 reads TGTGCCAGCAGCTCGCGGGGGCTGGATGGCTACACCTTC. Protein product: CASSSRGLDGYTF.